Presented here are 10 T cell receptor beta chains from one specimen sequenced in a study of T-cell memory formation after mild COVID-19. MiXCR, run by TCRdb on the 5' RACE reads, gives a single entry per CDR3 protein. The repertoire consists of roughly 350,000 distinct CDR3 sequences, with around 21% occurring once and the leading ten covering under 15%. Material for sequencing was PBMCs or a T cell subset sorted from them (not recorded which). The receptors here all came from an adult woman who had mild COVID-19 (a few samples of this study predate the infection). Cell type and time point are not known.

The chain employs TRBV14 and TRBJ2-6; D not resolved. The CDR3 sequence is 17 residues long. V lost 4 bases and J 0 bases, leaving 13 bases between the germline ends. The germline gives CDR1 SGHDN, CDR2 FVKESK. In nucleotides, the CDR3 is TGTGCCAGCAGCCCCCAATCGGACGGCTCTGGGGCCAACGTCCTGACTTTC. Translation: CASSPQSDGSGANVLTF. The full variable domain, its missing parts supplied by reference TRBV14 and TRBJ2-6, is EAGVTQFPSHSVIEKGQTVTLRCDPISGHDNLYWYRRVMGKEIKFLLHFVKESKQDESGMPNNRFLAERTGGTYSTLKVQPAELEDSGVYFCASSPQSDGSGANVLTFGAGSRLTVL.

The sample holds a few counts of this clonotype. The CDR3 region has the DNA TGTGCCAGCAGGACGGCTAGCACGAGCTCCTACAATGAGCAGTTCTTC. Translating gives CASRTASTSSYNEQFF. The V and J genes are TRBV7-2 and TRBJ2-1, with TRBD2 as a possible D gene (5 bases). The germline V gene has CDR1 SGHTA and CDR2 FQGNSA. Trimming removed 6 bases from V and 0 bases from J, with 15 bases in between. The CDR3 runs to 16 residues.

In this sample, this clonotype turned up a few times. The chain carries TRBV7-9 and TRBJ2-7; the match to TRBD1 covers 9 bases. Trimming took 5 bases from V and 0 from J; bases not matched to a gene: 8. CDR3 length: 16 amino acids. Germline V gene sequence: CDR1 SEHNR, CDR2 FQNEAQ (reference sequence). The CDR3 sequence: CASSPDRGFYSYEQYF. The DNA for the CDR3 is TGTGCCAGCAGCCCTGACAGGGGGTTCTACTCCTACGAGCAGTACTTC.

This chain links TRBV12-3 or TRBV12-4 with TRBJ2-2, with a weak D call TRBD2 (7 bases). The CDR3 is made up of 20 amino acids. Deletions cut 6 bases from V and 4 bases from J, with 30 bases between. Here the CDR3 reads CASSRTSRGLHFSSTGELFF. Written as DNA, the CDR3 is TGTGCCAGCAGCCGCACTTCGCGGGGGCTCCACTTTAGTAGCACCGGGGAGCTGTTTTTT.

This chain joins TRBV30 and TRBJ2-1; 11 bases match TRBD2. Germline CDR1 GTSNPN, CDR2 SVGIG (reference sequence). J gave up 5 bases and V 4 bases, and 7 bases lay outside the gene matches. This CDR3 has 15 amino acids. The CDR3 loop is CAWTLGTSGHNEQFF. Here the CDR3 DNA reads TGTGCCTGGACCCTGGGGACTAGCGGCCACAATGAGCAGTTCTTC. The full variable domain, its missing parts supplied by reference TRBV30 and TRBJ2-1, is SQTIHQWPATLVQPVGSPLSLECTVEGTSNPNLYWYRQAAGRGLQLLFYSVGIGQISSEVPQNLSASRPQDRQFILSSKKLLLSDSGFYLCAWTLGTSGHNEQFFGPGTRLTVL.

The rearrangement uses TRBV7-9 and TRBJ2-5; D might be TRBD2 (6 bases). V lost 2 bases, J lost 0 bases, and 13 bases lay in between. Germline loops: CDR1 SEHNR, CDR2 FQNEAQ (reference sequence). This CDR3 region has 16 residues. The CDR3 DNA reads TGTGCCAGCAGCTTAAGTCCAGCGGGTGACCAAGAGACCCAGTACTTC. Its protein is CASSLSPAGDQETQYF.

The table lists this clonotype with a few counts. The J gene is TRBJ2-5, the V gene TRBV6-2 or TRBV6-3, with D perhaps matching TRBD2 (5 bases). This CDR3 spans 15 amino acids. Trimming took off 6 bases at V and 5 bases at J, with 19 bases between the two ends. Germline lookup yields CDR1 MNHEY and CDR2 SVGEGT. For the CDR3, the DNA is TGTGCCAGCAGGAGTGGGAGTAAGGTCGGGGAGACCCAGTACTTC. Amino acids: CASRSGSKVGETQYF.

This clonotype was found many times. In DNA form, the CDR3 reads TGCGCCAGCAGCTTGGTAGTACAGCCTTACGAGCAGTACTTC. It translates to CASSLVVQPYEQYF. The chain uses TRBV5-1 and TRBJ2-7; the D is unclear. Trimming removed 0 bases from V and 4 bases from J, with 11 bases in between. CDR1 and CDR2 from the germline V gene are SGHRS and YFSETQ. This CDR3 comprises 14 residues. The variable domain in full, with the rest retrieved from reference TRBV5-1 and TRBJ2-7, is KAGVTQTPRYLIKTRGQQVTLSCSPISGHRSVSWYQQTPGQGLQFLFEYFSETQRNKGNFPGRFSGRQFSNSRSEMNVSTLELGDSALYLCASSLVVQPYEQYFGPGTRLTVT.

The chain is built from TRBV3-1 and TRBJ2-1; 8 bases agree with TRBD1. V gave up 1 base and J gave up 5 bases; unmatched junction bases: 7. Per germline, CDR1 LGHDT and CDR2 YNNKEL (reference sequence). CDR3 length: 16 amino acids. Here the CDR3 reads CASSQGLRDRHNEQFF. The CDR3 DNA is TGTGCCAGCAGCCAAGGGCTCCGGGACAGGCACAATGAGCAGTTCTTC.

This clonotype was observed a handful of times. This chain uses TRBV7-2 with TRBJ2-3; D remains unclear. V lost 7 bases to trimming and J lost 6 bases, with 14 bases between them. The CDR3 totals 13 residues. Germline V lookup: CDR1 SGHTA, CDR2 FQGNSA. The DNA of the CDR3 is TGTGCCAGCACGAACCCCGGGCGGGATACGCAGTATTTT. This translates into CASTNPGRDTQYF.